What follows is one TCR beta chain and its context. No antigen is known for it. TCRdb reprocessed the 5' RACE reads via MiXCR and lists one record per CDR3 protein. The table has around 1.7 million distinct CDR3 sequences, 32% seen once. The data derive from a study of identical twins. Study results and caveats: Models predicted less out-of-frame TCR alpha sharing in monozygotic twins than was found. A partial confounding effect on zero-insertion analyses could come from invariant MAIT and iNKT cells. Sequences that were beta out-of-frame showed weaker excess twin sharing. Out-of-frame alpha sequences shared by twins showed excess low generation probability.

The sequence derives from a newborn girl in good health. The sample consisted of cord blood.

The CDR3 sequence: CAWGQGNQPQHF. The CDR3 DNA follows: TGTGCCTGGGGACAGGGCAATCAGCCCCAGCATTTT. This sequence joins TRBV30 and TRBJ1-5; 7 bases agree with TRBD1. The CDR3 length is 12 residues. V shed 5 bases, J shed 2 bases, and the junction held 0 bases outside the gene matches. Germline-derived CDR1 and CDR2 are GTSNPN and SVGIG (reference sequence). Filled out from reference TRBV30 and TRBJ1-5, the complete variable domain reads SQTIHQWPATLVQPVGSPLSLECTVEGTSNPNLYWYRQAAGRGLQLLFYSVGIGQISSEVPQNLSASRPQDRQFILSSKKLLLSDSGFYLCAWGQGNQPQHFGDGTRLSIL.